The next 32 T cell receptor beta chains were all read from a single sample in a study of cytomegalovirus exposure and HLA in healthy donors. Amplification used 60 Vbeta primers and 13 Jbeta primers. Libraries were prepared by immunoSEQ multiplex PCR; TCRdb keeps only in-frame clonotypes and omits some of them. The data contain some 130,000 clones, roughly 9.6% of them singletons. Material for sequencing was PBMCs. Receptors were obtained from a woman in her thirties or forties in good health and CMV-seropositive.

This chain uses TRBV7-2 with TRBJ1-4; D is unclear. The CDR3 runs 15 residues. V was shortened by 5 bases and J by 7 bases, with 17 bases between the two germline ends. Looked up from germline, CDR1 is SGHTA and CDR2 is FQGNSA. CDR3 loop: CASSRGRLVPEKLFF. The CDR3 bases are TGTGCCAGCAGCCGCGGCAGATTGGTCCCTGAAAAACTGTTTTTT.

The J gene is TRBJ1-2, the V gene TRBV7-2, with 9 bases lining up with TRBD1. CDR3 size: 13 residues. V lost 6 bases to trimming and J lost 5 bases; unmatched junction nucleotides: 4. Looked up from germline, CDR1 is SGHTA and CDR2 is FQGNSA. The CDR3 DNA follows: TGTGCCAGCAGTCGGGACAGGGAATATGGCTACACCTTC. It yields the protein CASSRDREYGYTF.

The CDR3 is CASSLAGSGEQYF. In nucleotides, the CDR3 is TGCGCCAGCAGTCTAGCGGGGTCCGGCGAGCAGTACTTC. The chain carries TRBV10-1 and TRBJ2-7, with 9 bases matching TRBD2. CDR1 and CDR2 from the germline V gene are WNHNN and SYGVQD (reference sequence). The CDR3 runs 13 residues. J was trimmed by 6 bases and V by 5 bases; bases with no gene match: 5.

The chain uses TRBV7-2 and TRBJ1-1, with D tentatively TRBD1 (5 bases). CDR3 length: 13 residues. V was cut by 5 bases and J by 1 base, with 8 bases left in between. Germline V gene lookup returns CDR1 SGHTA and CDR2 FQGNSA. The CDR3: CASSNRRNTEAFF. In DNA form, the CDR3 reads TGTGCCAGCAGCAACAGGAGGAACACTGAAGCTTTCTTT.

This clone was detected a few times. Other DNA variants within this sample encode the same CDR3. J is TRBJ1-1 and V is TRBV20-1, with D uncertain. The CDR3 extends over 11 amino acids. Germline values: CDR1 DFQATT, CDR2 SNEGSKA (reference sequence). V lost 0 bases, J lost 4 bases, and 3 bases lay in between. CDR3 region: CSARESTEAFF. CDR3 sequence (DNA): TGCAGTGCTAGAGAGAGCACTGAAGCTTTCTTT.

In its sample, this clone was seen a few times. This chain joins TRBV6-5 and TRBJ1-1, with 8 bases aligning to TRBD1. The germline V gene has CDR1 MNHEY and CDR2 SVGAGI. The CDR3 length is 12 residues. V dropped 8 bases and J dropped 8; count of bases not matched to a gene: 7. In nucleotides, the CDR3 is TGTGCCAGCGCCCGGACAGGGAAGGAAGCTTTCTTT. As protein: CASARTGKEAFF.

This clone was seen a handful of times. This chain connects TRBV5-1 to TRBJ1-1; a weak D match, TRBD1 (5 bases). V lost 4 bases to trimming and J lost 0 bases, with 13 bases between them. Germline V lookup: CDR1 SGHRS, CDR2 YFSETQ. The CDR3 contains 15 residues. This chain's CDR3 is CASSPPTDMNTEAFF. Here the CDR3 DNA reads TGCGCCAGCAGCCCTCCGACAGATATGAACACTGAAGCTTTCTTT.

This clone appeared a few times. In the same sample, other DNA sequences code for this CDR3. CDR3 in DNA: TGCGCCAGCAGCCCCGGACTAGCGGGCGGCACAGATACGCAGTATTTT. Translated: CASSPGLAGGTDTQYF. The V call is TRBV5-1, the J call TRBJ2-3; 11 bases line up with TRBD2. Germline V lookup: CDR1 SGHRS, CDR2 YFSETQ. The CDR3 contains 16 residues. V gave up 4 bases and J gave up 1 base; unmatched junction bases: 5.

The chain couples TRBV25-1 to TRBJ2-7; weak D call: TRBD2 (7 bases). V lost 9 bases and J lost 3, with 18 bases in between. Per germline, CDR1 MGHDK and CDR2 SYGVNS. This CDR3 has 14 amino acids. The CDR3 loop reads CASSRGTGGYEQYF. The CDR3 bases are TGTGCCAGTTCTAGGGGGACGGGGGGCTACGAGCAGTACTTC.

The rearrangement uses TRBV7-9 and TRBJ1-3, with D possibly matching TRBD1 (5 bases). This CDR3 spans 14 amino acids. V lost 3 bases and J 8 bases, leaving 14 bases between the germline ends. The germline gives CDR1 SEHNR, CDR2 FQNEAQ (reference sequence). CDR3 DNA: TGTGCCAGCAGCTTCAAGGGGTTTGCGGACACCATATATTTT. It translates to CASSFKGFADTIYF.

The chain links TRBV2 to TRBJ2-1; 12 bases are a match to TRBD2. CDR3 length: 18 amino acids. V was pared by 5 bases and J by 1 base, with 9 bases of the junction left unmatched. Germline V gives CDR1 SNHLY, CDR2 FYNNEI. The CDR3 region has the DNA TGTGCCAGCAGTCCCATAGATCTAGCGGGGGGGTCCTACAATGAGCAGTTCTTC. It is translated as CASSPIDLAGGSYNEQFF.

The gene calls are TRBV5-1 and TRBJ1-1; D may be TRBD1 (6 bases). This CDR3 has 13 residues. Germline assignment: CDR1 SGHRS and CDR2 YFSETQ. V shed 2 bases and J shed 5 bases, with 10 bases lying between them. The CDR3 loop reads CASSFNRETEAFF. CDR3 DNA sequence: TGCGCCAGCAGCTTTAACAGGGAAACTGAAGCTTTCTTT. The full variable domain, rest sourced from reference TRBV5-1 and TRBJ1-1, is KAGVTQTPRYLIKTRGQQVTLSCSPISGHRSVSWYQQTPGQGLQFLFEYFSETQRNKGNFPGRFSGRQFSNSRSEMNVSTLELGDSALYLCASSFNRETEAFFGQGTRLTVV.

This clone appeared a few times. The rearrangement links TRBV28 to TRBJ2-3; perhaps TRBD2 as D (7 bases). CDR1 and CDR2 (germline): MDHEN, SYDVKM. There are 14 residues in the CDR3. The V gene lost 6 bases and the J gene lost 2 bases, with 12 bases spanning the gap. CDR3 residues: CASSKGGTTDTQYF. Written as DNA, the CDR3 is TGTGCCAGCAGCAAGGGGGGGACCACAGATACGCAGTATTTT.

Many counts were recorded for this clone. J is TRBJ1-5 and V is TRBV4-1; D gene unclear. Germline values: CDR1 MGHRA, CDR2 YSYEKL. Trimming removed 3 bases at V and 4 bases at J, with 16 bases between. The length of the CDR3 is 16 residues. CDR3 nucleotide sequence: TGCGCCAGCAGCCAGGCGACGGAGAATAGAAATCAGCCCCAGCATTTT. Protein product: CASSQATENRNQPQHF.

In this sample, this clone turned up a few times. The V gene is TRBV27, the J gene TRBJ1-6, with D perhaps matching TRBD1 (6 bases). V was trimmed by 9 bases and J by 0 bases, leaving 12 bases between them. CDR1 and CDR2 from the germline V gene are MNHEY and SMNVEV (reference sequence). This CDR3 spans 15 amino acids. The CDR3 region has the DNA TGTGCCAGTGGACAGTTGAGCTCCTATAATTCACCCCTCCACTTT. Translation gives CASGQLSSYNSPLHF.

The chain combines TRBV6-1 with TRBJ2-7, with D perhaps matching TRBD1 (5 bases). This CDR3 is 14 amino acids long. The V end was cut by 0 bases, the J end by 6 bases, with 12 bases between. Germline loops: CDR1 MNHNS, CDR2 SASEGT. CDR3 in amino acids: CASSEAGRAAEQYF. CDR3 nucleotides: TGTGCCAGCAGTGAAGCGGGCAGGGCCGCCGAGCAGTACTTC.

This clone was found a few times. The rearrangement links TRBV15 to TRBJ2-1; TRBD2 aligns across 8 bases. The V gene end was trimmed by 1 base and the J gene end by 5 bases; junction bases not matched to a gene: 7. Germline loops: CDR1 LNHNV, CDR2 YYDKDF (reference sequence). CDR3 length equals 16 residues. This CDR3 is CATSRGERGPHNEQFF. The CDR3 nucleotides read TGTGCCACCAGCAGAGGGGAGCGGGGGCCTCACAATGAGCAGTTCTTC.

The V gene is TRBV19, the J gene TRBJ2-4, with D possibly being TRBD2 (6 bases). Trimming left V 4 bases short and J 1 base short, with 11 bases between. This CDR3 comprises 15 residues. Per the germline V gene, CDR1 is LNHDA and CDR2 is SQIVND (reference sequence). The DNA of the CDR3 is TGTGCCAGTAGTAGCCCAGGGAGGGCCAAAAACATTCAGTACTTC. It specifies CASSSPGRAKNIQYF.

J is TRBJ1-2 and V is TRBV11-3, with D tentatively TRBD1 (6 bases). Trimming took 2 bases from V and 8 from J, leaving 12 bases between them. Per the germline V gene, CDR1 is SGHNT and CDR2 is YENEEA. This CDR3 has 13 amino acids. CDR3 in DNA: TGTGCCAGCAGCTTACAGGGGCCGAGGGGCTACACCTTC. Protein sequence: CASSLQGPRGYTF.

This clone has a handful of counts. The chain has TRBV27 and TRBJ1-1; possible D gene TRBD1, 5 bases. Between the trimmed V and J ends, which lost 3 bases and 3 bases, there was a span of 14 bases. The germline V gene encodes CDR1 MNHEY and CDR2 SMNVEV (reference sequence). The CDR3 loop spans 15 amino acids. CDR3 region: CASSLGGLEDTEAFF. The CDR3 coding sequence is TGTGCCAGCAGTTTGGGGGGATTGGAAGACACTGAAGCTTTCTTT.

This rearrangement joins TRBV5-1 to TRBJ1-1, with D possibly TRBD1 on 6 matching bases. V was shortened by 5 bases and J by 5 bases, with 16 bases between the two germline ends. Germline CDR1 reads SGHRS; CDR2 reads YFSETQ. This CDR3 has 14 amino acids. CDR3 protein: CASSSGGARTEAFF. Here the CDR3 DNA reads TGCGCCAGCAGTTCGGGGGGGGCGAGAACTGAAGCTTTCTTT.

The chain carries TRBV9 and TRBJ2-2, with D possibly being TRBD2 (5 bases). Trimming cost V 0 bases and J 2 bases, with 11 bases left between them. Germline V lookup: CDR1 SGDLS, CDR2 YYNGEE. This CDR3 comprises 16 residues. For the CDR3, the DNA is TGTGCCAGCAGCGTAGGAACCGGGGTCAACACCGGGGAGCTGTTTTTT. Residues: CASSVGTGVNTGELFF.

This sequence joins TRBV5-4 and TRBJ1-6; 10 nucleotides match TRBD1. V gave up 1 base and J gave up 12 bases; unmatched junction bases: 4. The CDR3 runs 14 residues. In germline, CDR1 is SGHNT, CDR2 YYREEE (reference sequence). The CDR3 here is CASSLPGTGEPLHF. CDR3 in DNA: TGTGCCAGCAGCTTGCCCGGGACAGGGGAACCCCTCCACTTT.

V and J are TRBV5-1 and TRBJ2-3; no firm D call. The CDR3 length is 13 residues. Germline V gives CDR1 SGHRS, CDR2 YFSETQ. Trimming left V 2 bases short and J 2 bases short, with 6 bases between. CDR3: CASSFSDTDTQYF. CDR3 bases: TGCGCCAGCAGCTTTAGTGACACAGATACGCAGTATTTT.

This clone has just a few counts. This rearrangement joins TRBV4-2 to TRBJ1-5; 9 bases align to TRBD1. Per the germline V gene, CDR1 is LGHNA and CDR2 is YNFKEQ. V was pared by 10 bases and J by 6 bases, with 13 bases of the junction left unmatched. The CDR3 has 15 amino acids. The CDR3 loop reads CAIPKTGGRPQPQHF. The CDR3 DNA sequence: TGTGCCATCCCCAAGACAGGGGGACGACCTCAGCCCCAGCATTTT.

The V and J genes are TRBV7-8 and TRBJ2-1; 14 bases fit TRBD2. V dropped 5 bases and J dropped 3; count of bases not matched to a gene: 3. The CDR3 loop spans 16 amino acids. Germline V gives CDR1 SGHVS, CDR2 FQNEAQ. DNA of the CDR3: TGTGCCAGCAGCGCAGGACTAGCGGGGGGCTACAATGAGCAGTTCTTC. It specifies CASSAGLAGGYNEQFF. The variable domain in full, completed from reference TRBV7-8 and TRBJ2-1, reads GAGVSQSPRYKVAKRGQDVALRCDPISGHVSLFWYQQALGQGPEFLTYFQNEAQLDKSGLPSDRFFAERPEGSVSTLKIQRTQQEDSAVYLCASSAGLAGGYNEQFFGPGTRLTVL.

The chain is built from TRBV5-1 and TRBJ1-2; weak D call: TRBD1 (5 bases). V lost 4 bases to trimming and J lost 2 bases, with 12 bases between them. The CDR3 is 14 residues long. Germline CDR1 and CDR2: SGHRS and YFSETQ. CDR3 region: CASSLAGMNYGYTF. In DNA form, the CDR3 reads TGCGCCAGCAGCCTGGCAGGGATGAACTATGGCTACACCTTC.

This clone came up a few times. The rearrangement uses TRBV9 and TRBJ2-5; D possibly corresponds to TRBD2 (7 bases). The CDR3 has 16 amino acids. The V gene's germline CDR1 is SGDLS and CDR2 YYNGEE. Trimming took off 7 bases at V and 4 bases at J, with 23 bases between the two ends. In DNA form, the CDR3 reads TGTGCCAGCTCGACCGCGGTGGGGGGGCCGGGAGAGACCCAGTACTTC. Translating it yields CASSTAVGGPGETQYF.

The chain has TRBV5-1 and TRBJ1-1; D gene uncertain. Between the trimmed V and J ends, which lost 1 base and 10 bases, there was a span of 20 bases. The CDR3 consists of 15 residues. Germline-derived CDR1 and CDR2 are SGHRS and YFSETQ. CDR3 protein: CASSLNIPNSGGAFF. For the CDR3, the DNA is TGCGCCAGCAGCTTGAACATCCCGAACAGTGGTGGAGCTTTCTTT.

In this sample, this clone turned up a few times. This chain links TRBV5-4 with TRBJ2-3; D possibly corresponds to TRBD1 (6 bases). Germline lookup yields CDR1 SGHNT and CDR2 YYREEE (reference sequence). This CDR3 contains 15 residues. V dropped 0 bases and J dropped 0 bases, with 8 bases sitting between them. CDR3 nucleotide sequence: TGTGCCAGCAGCTTGGATGGACAGAGCACAGATACGCAGTATTTT. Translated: CASSLDGQSTDTQYF.

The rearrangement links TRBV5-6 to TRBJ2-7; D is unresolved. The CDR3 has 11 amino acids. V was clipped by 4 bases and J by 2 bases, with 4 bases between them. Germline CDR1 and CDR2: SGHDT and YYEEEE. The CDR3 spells CASSRAYEQYF. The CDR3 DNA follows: TGTGCCAGCAGCCGGGCCTACGAGCAGTACTTC.

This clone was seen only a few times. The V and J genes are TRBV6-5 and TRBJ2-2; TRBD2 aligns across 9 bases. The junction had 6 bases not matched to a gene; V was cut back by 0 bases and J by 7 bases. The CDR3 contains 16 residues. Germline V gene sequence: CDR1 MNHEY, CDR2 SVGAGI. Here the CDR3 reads CASSYSHLAGNGELFF. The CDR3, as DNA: TGTGCCAGCAGTTACTCACACCTAGCGGGGAACGGGGAGCTGTTTTTT.